A selection of T cell receptor beta chains follows, all from one sample in a study of beta chain features in type 1 diabetes. Repertoires were generated with immunoSEQ multiplex PCR, while TCRdb's copy carries only in-frame clones and drops some. The sample contains about 320,000 clones, less than 15% of which appear only once. The sample comprised central memory CD4+ T cells from blood. Every receptor here comes from a man aged 25 to 40 in good health. The CDR3 runs from the conserved cysteine through the conserved F or W. A D gene is named only where the DNA matches it firmly. Some rows mark clone size as missing; the rest say once, few, many or name a class of expanded clone.

V gene	clone size	D gene	J gene	CDR3 protein	CDR3 DNA
TRBV4-3	.	.	TRBJ1-1	CASSQGWGDLNTEAFF	TGCGCCAGCAGCCAAGGATGGGGGGACCTGAACACTGAAGCTTTCTTT
TRBV6-5	few	TRBD2	TRBJ2-3	CASRTGLATDTQYF	TGTGCCAGCAGGACGGGACTAGCAACAGATACGCAGTATTTT
TRBV12-5	.	.	TRBJ2-3	CASGSDTATQYF	TGTGCTAGTGGATCTGACACCGCTACGCAGTATTTT
TRBV11-3	.	.	TRBJ2-3	CASSFGVGDTQYF	TGTGCCAGCAGCTTTGGGGTAGGAGATACGCAGTATTTT
TRBV6-1	few	TRBD1	TRBJ1-2	CASSDRTGSFGIGYTF	TGTGCCAGCAGTGACCGGACAGGGAGCTTTGGCATTGGCTACACCTTC
TRBV10-1	few	.	TRBJ1-6	CASSEMPRNSPLHF	TGCGCCAGCAGTGAGATGCCGCGGAATTCACCCCTCCACTTT
TRBV4-1	.	.	TRBJ1-5	CASSQDGVQPQHF	TGCGCCAGCAGCCAAGACGGGGTTCAGCCCCAGCATTTT
TRBV4-3	.	.	TRBJ2-1	CASSQGRDEQFF	TGCGCCAGCAGCCAAGGCAGAGATGAGCAGTTCTTC
TRBV28	few	.	TRBJ2-7	CASSLRRYGQYF	TGTGCCAGCAGTTTAAGGAGATACGGGCAGTACTTC
TRBV5-1	few	TRBD1	TRBJ2-1	CASSLEGTDYNEQFF	TGCGCCAGCAGCTTGGAAGGGACAGATTACAATGAGCAGTTCTTC
TRBV4-3	.	TRBD2	TRBJ2-1	CASSQHLLAGGINEQFF	TGCGCCAGCAGCCAACACCTGCTAGCGGGAGGAATTAATGAGCAGTTCTTC
TRBV5-4	.	.	TRBJ2-7	CASESRGDEQYF	TGTGCCAGCGAAAGCAGAGGGGACGAGCAGTACTTC
TRBV5-4	.	.	TRBJ2-2	CASSLEGNTGELFF	TGTGCCAGCAGCTTGGAGGGGAACACCGGGGAGCTGTTTTTT
TRBV7-8	.	.	TRBJ1-1	CASSSRHLSTEAFF	TGTGCCAGCAGCTCACGACATTTGAGTACTGAAGCTTTCTTT
TRBV10-2	.	TRBD2	TRBJ2-3	CASSERGVGSTDTQYF	TGCGCCAGCAGTGAACGGGGGGTGGGTAGCACAGATACGCAGTATTTT
TRBV15	few	TRBD2	TRBJ2-2	CATSRDVAGGPVTGELFF	TGTGCCACCAGCAGAGATGTCGCGGGGGGGCCTGTCACCGGGGAGCTGTTTTTT
TRBV25-1	.	.	TRBJ1-2	CASSFGNGYTF	TGTGCCAGCAGTTTCGGGAATGGCTACACCTTC
TRBV11-1	few	TRBD2	TRBJ2-2	CASSVTSGSFVTGELFF	TGTGCCAGCAGCGTGACTAGCGGGAGTTTCGTCACCGGGGAGCTGTTTTTT
TRBV5-1	.	.	TRBJ2-1	CASSRGTTYNEQFF	TGCGCCAGCAGCCGGGGGACCACCTACAATGAGCAGTTCTTC
TRBV5-6	few	TRBD1	TRBJ2-2	CASSRLGTANTGELFF	TGTGCCAGCAGCCGATTGGGGACAGCGAACACCGGGGAGCTGTTTTTT
TRBV6-1	.	TRBD2	TRBJ2-2	CASSLAVLNTGELFF	TGTGCCAGCAGCCTAGCGGTATTGAACACCGGGGAGCTGTTTTTT
TRBV6-1	few	.	TRBJ1-5	CASSEFSGSNQPQHF	TGTGCCAGCAGTGAATTCTCGGGGAGCAATCAGCCCCAGCATTTT
TRBV5-1	many	.	TRBJ1-2	CASSLGSGVYGYTF	TGCGCCAGCAGCTTGGGTTCGGGGGTCTATGGCTACACCTTC
TRBV6-1	few	.	TRBJ2-3	CASGMGTPTDTQYF	TGTGCCAGCGGAATGGGGACTCCCACAGATACGCAGTATTTT
TRBV29-1	few	.	TRBJ1-1	CSVKDSKMNTEAFF	TGCAGCGTTAAGGACAGTAAAATGAACACTGAAGCTTTCTTT
TRBV5-1	few	TRBD1	TRBJ2-6	CASSGGQGDSGANVLTF	TGCGCCAGCAGCGGGGGACAGGGGGACTCTGGGGCCAACGTCCTGACTTTC
TRBV6-6	.	TRBD2	TRBJ2-5	CASSRTSGGVRETQYF	TGTGCCAGCAGTCGGACTAGCGGGGGGGTAAGAGAGACCCAGTACTTC
TRBV27	.	.	TRBJ2-4	CASSLFGTVDKNIQYF	TGTGCCAGCAGTTTATTCGGGACGGTGGACAAAAACATTCAGTACTTC
TRBV7-2	.	.	TRBJ1-2	CASSLGPGNNYGYTF	TGTGCCAGCAGCTTAGGTCCAGGGAATAACTATGGCTACACCTTC
TRBV19	.	.	TRBJ2-1	CASSIQASADNEQFF	TGTGCCAGTAGTATTCAGGCTAGCGCAGACAATGAGCAGTTCTTC
TRBV9	.	.	TRBJ1-3	CASSVRDMGGSSSGNTIYF	TGTGCCAGCAGCGTACGGGACATGGGGGGATCTTCCTCTGGAAACACCATATATTTT
TRBV6-1	.	TRBD2	TRBJ2-5	CASSATSGFLGETQYF	TGTGCCAGCAGTGCGACTAGCGGTTTTTTGGGGGAGACCCAGTACTTC
TRBV5-4	.	.	TRBJ2-1	CASSQDLLGAYNEQFF	TGTGCCAGCAGCCAAGATCTTTTGGGCGCGTACAATGAGCAGTTCTTC
TRBV7-3	many	.	TRBJ2-3	CASSLSPQRSTDTQYF	TGTGCCAGCAGCTTAAGCCCCCAGCGGAGCACAGATACGCAGTATTTT
TRBV6-4	.	TRBD2	TRBJ2-1	CASSDRLAGGPGEQFF	TGTGCCAGCAGTGACCGGCTAGCGGGAGGGCCGGGTGAGCAGTTCTTC
TRBV6-6	.	.	TRBJ1-2	CASSYSGLEYGYTF	TGTGCCAGCAGTTACTCGGGTTTGGAATATGGCTACACCTTC
TRBV5-8	few	TRBD1	TRBJ1-2	CASSLVQGAPGYTF	TGTGCCAGCAGCTTGGTGCAGGGGGCGCCTGGCTACACCTTC
TRBV11-2	.	.	TRBJ2-1	CASSFGLVGEQFF	TGTGCCAGCAGCTTCGGACTCGTCGGTGAGCAGTTCTTC
TRBV7-2	few	TRBD2	TRBJ2-3	CASSPGTTTDTQYF	TGTGCCAGCAGCCCAGGGACTACAACAGATACGCAGTATTTT
TRBV20-1	few	.	TRBJ1-1	CSASSPDEAFF	TGCAGTGCTAGTTCCCCAGATGAAGCTTTCTTT
TRBV9	few	.	TRBJ1-3	CASSLGTGKTGNTIYF	TGTGCCAGCAGCCTTGGGACGGGAAAAACTGGAAACACCATATATTTT
TRBV19	many	.	TRBJ1-2	CASSRGTAKYGYTF	TGTGCCAGTAGCAGAGGAACAGCAAAGTATGGCTACACCTTC
TRBV27	.	.	TRBJ1-6	CASSPDRSLLSPLHF	TGTGCCAGCAGTCCCGACAGGTCCTTACTCTCACCCCTCCACTTT
TRBV7-7	.	.	TRBJ2-3	CASSRIDTDTQYF	TGTGCTAGCAGCCGGATCGACACAGATACGCAGTATTTT
TRBV29-1	few	.	TRBJ1-5	CSVVAGSGAGSNQPQHF	TGCAGCGTTGTGGCGGGGTCAGGGGCGGGAAGCAATCAGCCCCAGCATTTT
TRBV2	few	.	TRBJ1-1	CASSYTLWNTEAFF	TGTGCCAGCAGCTACACGCTGTGGAACACTGAAGCTTTCTTT
TRBV7-8	.	.	TRBJ1-4	CASSPFLRVNTAEAPHEKLFF	TGTGCCAGCAGCCCTTTCTTGCGAGTGAACACGGCGGAGGCACCGCATGAAAAACTGTTTTTT
TRBV5-4	few	.	TRBJ2-1	CASSFSSSYNEQFF	TGTGCCAGCAGCTTCTCGAGCTCCTACAATGAGCAGTTCTTC
TRBV5-1	many	TRBD1	TRBJ1-1	CASSPRQGAGTEAFF	TGCGCCAGCAGCCCGCGACAGGGGGCAGGAACTGAAGCTTTCTTT